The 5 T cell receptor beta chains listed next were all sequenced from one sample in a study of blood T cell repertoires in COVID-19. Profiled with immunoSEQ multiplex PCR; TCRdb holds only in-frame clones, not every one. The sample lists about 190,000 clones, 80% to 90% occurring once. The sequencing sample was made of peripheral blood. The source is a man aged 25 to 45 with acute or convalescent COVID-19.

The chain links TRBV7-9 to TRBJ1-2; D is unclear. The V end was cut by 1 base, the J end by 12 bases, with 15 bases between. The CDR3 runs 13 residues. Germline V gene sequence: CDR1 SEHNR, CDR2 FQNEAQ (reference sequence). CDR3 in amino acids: CASSLEAVGANTF. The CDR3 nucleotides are TGTGCCAGCAGCTTAGAGGCGGTGGGTGCTAACACCTTC.

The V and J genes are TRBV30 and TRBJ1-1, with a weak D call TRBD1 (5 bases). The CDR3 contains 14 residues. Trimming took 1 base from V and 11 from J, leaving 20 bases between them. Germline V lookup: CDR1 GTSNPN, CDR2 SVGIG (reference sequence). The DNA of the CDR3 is TGTGCCTGGAGTGCCCTTGCGGGGGATCGTGGGGCTTTCTTT. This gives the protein CAWSALAGDRGAFF.

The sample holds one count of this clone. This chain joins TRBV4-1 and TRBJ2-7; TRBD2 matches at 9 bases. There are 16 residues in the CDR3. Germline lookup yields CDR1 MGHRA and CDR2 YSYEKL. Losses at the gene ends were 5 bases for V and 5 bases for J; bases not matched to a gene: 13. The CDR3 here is CASSSGGTSSRNEQYF. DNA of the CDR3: TGCGCCAGCAGCTCCGGCGGGACTAGCAGTCGAAACGAGCAGTACTTC.

The CDR3 here is CASSLGTDYGYTF. For the CDR3, the DNA is TGTGCCAGCAGCTTAGGGACAGACTATGGCTACACCTTC. The chain recombines TRBV7-9 with TRBJ1-2; D is perhaps TRBD1 (6 bases). CDR3 length equals 13 residues. Germline values: CDR1 SEHNR, CDR2 FQNEAQ (reference sequence). The V and J ends lost 1 base and 3 bases respectively, with 6 bases between them.

Here the CDR3 reads CASSDRRNRGFSEAFF. CDR3 nucleotides: TGTGCCAGCAGTGACAGGAGAAACAGGGGGTTTTCTGAAGCTTTCTTT. This chain uses TRBV6-1 with TRBJ1-1, with 8 positions matching TRBD1. The germline gives CDR1 MNHNS, CDR2 SASEGT. The CDR3 contains 16 residues. Losses at the gene ends were 3 bases for V and 6 bases for J; bases not matched to a gene: 12.